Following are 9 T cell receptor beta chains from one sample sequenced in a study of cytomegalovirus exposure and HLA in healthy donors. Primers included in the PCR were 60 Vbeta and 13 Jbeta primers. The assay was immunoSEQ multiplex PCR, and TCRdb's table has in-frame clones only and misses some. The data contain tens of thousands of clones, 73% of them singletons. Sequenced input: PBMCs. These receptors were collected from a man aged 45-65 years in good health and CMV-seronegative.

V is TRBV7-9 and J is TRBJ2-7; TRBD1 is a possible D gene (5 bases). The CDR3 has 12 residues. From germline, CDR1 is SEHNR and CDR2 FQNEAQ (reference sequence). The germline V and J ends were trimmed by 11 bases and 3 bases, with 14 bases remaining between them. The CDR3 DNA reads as TGTGCCTCCCGTGGCAGGGACTACGAGCAGTACTTC. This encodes CASRGRDYEQYF.

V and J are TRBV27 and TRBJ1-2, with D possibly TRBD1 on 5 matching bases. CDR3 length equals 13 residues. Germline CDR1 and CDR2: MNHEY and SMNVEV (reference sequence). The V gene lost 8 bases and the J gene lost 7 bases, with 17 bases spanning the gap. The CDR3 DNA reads TGTGCCAGCTACACACTGGGGGGTGCTGGCTACACCTTC. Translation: CASYTLGGAGYTF.

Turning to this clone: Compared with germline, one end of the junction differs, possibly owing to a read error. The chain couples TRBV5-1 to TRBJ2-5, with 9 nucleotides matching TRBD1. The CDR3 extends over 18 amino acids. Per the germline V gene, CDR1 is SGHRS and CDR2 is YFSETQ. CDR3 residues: CASSTIRRDRVLGETRYF. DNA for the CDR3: TGCGCCAGCAGCACCATCCGGAGGGACAGGGTCCTTGGAGAGACCCGGTACTTC.

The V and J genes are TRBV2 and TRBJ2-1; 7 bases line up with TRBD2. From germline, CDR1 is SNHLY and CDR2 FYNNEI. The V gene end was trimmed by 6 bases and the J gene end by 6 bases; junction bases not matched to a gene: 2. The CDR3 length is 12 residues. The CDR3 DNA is TGTGCCAGCAGATGGGGGGGCAATGAGCAGTTCTTC. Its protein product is CASRWGGNEQFF.

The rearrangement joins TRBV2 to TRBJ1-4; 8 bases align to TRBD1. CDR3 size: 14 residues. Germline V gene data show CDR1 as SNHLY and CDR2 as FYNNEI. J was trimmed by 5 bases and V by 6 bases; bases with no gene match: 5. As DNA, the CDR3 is TGTGCCAGCAGAGAGAGGACAGGGAATGAAAAACTGTTTTTT. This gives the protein CASRERTGNEKLFF.

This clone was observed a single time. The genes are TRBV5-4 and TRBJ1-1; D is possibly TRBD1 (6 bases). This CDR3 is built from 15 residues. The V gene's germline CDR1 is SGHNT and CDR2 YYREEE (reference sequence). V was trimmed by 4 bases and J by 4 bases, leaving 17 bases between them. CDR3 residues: CASSHTRGIGTEAFF. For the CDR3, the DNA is TGTGCCAGCAGCCATACCAGGGGCATCGGCACTGAAGCTTTCTTT.

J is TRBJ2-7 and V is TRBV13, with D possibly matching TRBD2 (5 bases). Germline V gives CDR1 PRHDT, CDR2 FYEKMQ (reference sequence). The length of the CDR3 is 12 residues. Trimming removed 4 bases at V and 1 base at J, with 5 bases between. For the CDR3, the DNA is TGTGCCAGCAGCTCGGGGTCCTACGAGCAGTACTTC. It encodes CASSSGSYEQYF.

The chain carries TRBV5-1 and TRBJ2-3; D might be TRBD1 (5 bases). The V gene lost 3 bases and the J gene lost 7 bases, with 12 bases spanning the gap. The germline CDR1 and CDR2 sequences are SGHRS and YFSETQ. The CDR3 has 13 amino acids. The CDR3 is CASSSSRQHTQYF. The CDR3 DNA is TGCGCCAGCAGCTCGTCCCGACAGCATACGCAGTATTTT.

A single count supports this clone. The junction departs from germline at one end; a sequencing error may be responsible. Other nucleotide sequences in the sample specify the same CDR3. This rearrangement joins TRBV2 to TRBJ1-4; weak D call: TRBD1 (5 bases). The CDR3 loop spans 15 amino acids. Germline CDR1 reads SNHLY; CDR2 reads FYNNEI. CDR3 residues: CASSPRERGKFELFF. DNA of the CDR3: TGTGCCAGCAGCCCCCGGGAGAGGGGAAAGTTTGAACTATTTTTT.